The 10 T cell receptor beta chains presented below share a single source sample, sequenced in a study of T cells in Graves' hyperthyroidism and ophthalmopathy. Amplified TCR beta CDR3 regions came from RNA transcripts. The HTBI set primed first-round TCR CDR3 RT-PCR. A single record per CDR3 protein comes from TCRdb applying MiXCR to the multiplex PCR reads. The sample comprises 500,000 to 800,000 distinct CDR3 sequences, about 15% of which are singletons, and around an eighth rests with the top ten. The sequenced material came from blood. These TCRs come from a woman aged 50 to 60 with Graves' ophthalmopathy.

In this sample, this clonotype turned up many times. This chain links TRBV13 with TRBJ2-1; 10 bases agree with TRBD2. J was trimmed by 2 bases and V by 3 bases; bases with no gene match: 1. The CDR3 extends over 15 amino acids. Germline CDR1 and CDR2: PRHDT and FYEKMQ (reference sequence). The CDR3 region is CASSLTSGPYNEQFF. Written as DNA, the CDR3 is TGTGCCAGCAGCTTGACTAGCGGGCCCTACAATGAGCAGTTCTTC. The full variable domain, rest sourced from reference TRBV13 and TRBJ2-1, is AAGVIQSPRHLIKEKRETATLKCYPIPRHDTVYWYQQGPGQDPQFLISFYEKMQSDKGSIPDRFSAQQFSDYHSELNMSSLELGDSALYFCASSLTSGPYNEQFFGPGTRLTVL.

The CDR3 reads CATSSINQPQHF. In nucleotides, the CDR3 is TGTGCCACCAGCAGCATCAATCAGCCCCAGCATTTT. The J gene is TRBJ1-5, the V gene TRBV15; D uncertain. The V end lost 3 bases, the J end lost 3 bases, and 3 bases lay between the germline ends. From germline, CDR1 is LNHNV and CDR2 YYDKDF (reference sequence). This CDR3 region has 12 residues.

This clonotype was recorded a few times. The chain has TRBV6-2 or TRBV6-3 and TRBJ1-3; D unresolved. The V gene's germline CDR1 is MNHEY and CDR2 SVGEGT. The CDR3 runs 15 residues. Between the trimmed V and J ends, which lost 2 bases and 0 bases, there was a span of 8 bases. The CDR3 loop reads CASSYGADSGNTIYF. The CDR3, as DNA: TGTGCCAGCAGTTACGGTGCGGACTCTGGAAACACCATATATTTT.

This clonotype was detected ten times or more. The CDR3 sequence is CASSLGTSGTDTQYF. CDR3 DNA sequence: TGTGCCAGCAGCTTGGGGACTAGCGGCACAGATACGCAGTATTTT. This sequence joins TRBV28 and TRBJ2-3, with 10 bases lining up with TRBD2. Trimming took 6 bases from V and 1 from J; bases not matched to a gene: 4. Per the germline V gene, CDR1 is MDHEN and CDR2 is SYDVKM. The CDR3 consists of 15 residues.

This clonotype was seen repeatedly, ten times or more. CDR3: CASSRQGGLTSYEQYF. In DNA form, the CDR3 reads TGTGCCAGCAGCCGACAGGGGGGACTCACCTCCTACGAGCAGTACTTC. The rearrangement links TRBV7-6 to TRBJ2-7, with 9 bases aligning to TRBD1. Germline trimming cut 5 bases from V and 0 bases from J; bases unmatched to any gene: 8. The CDR3 is 16 residues long. Germline-derived CDR1 and CDR2 are SGHVS and FNYEAQ.

This clonotype has a handful of counts. A read error may be the cause here, since a much bigger clone is one base away. The chain combines TRBV27 with TRBJ1-2, with TRBD1 as a possible D gene (5 bases). Between the trimmed V and J ends, which lost 5 bases and 3 bases, there was a span of 10 bases. CDR3 size: 13 residues. Germline CDR1 reads MNHEY; CDR2 reads SMNVEV (reference sequence). The CDR3 sequence: CASSRGGYYGYTF. The DNA for the CDR3 is TGTGCCAGCAGTCGGGGGGGGTACTATGGCTACACCTTC.

The table lists this clonotype with many counts. The chain couples TRBV5-6 to TRBJ2-7; 9 bases map to TRBD2. The junction had 13 bases not matched to a gene; V was cut back by 3 bases and J by 0 bases. Germline values: CDR1 SGHDT, CDR2 YYEEEE. This CDR3 has 18 residues. DNA of the CDR3: TGTGCCAGCAGCTCAGTTGGGACTAGCTTTAGGAACTCCTACGAGCAGTACTTC. This codes for CASSSVGTSFRNSYEQYF.

This clonotype was observed many times. The V and J genes are TRBV7-2 and TRBJ2-4; a weak D match, TRBD1 (6 bases). Germline V CDR1 and CDR2: SGHTA, FQGNSA. CDR3 length: 17 residues. V was shortened by 3 bases and J by 5 bases, with 20 bases between the two germline ends. In DNA, the CDR3 is TGTGCCAGCAGCTTGAGGAGTATGAGGGACAAAGAAAACATTCAGTACTTC. Protein: CASSLRSMRDKENIQYF.

This clonotype was seen many times. The rearrangement uses TRBV20-1 and TRBJ2-1; 9 bases are shared with TRBD1. The V and J ends lost 3 bases and 1 base, in that order; junction bases with no gene match: 7. The CDR3 runs 16 residues. The germline V gene has CDR1 DFQATT and CDR2 SNEGSKA (reference sequence). CDR3 coding DNA: TGCAGTGCTAGTGCACAGGGGGCTCGGTCCTACAATGAGCAGTTCTTC. Protein sequence: CSASAQGARSYNEQFF.

Many counts were recorded for this clonotype. The chain links TRBV7-9 to TRBJ1-1; D perhaps matches TRBD1 (6 bases). The germline CDR1 and CDR2 sequences are SEHNR and FQNEAQ (reference sequence). Trimming pared 5 bases from V and 0 bases from J, leaving 22 bases between. The CDR3 loop spans 18 amino acids. CDR3 sequence: CASSIRGGKTGMNTEAFF. The CDR3 coding sequence is TGTGCCAGCAGCATTAGAGGGGGGAAGACAGGAATGAACACTGAAGCTTTCTTT.